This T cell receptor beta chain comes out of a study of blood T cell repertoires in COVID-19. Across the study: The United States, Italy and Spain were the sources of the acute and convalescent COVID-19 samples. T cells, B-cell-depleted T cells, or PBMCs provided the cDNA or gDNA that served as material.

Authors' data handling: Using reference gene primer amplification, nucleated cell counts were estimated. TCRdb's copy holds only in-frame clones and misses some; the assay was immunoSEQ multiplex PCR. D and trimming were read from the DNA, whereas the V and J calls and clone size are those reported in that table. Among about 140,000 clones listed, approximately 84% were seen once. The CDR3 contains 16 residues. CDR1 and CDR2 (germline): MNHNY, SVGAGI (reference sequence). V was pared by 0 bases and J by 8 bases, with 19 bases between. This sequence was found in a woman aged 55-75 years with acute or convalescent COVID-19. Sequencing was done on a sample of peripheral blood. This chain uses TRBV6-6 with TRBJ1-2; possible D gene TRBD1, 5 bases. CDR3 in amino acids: CASSYSTDTRMGGYTF. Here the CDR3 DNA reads TGTGCCAGCAGTTACTCGACGGACACAAGAATGGGCGGCTACACCTTC.